These 2 T cell receptor beta chains share one sample of origin, sequenced in a study of brain T cells in children with intractable seizures. Time point described: blood from clinic visit 5 months post-surgery; TSC patient then seizure free. Repertoires were generated with immunoSEQ multiplex PCR, while TCRdb's copy carries only in-frame clones and drops some. Of about 340,000 clones in the sample, more than 85% were seen once. The sample was peripheral blood, taken roughly 5 months after surgery. The receptors stem from a boy under two years old with tuberous sclerosis and intractable seizures.

In this sample, this clone turned up once. The CDR3 DNA reads as TGTGCCAGCAGCCTAACACAGGGAGGGGCCGGGGAGCTGTTTTTT. Translation: CASSLTQGGAGELFF. The rearrangement links TRBV9 to TRBJ2-2, with D possibly TRBD2 on 7 matching bases. Germline-derived CDR1 and CDR2 are SGDLS and YYNGEE. Trimming took off 4 bases at V and 6 bases at J, with 16 bases between the two ends. This CDR3 has 15 amino acids.

The chain couples TRBV11-2 to TRBJ1-1, with D maybe TRBD1 (6 bases). This CDR3 has 16 residues. The V end was cut by 4 bases, the J end by 7 bases, with 22 bases between. Germline assignment: CDR1 SGHAT and CDR2 FQNNGV. The CDR3 coding sequence is TGTGCCAGCAGCTCGAGTTGGGAAACAGGGTCGGTTGAAGCTTTCTTT. It yields the protein CASSSSWETGSVEAFF.